The TCR beta chain described here comes from a study of control samples from healthy donors and cancer patients. Profiled with immunoSEQ multiplex PCR; TCRdb holds only in-frame clones, not every one. The sample lists 350,000 to 450,000 clones; 80% to 95% were seen once. The CDR3 consists of 15 residues. Trimming left V 6 bases short and J 4 bases short, with 16 bases between. Germline V CDR1 and CDR2: MDHEN, SYDVKM. This chain joins TRBV28 and TRBJ2-1; D may match TRBD1 or TRBD2 (5 bases each). The sequence came from a man aged 35 to 55 with head and neck cancer. Material: PBMCs. The CDR3, as DNA: TGTGCCAGCAGCCCAGCCGGGACCCAATACAATGAGCAGTTCTTC. This sequence encodes CASSPAGTQYNEQFF.